This T cell receptor beta chain was captured by sequencing in a study of cytomegalovirus exposure and HLA in healthy donors (TCRdb year 2017). Regarding the study in general: An earlier analysis of 587 of the donors reported under 300 Gb of sequence data and 117 million unique TCR beta sequences obtained from 150 million to 200 million T cells. Because of strong linkage in the cohort, roughly five DR-DQ haplotypes were treated as single units for association and clustering. To decide whether each TCR beta V gene segment behaved as functional or pseudogenic, an earlier analysis of approximately 620 of the donors relied on high-throughput TCR beta sequencing. In the later analysis, no new phenotypic data were used to find candidate immune exposures; instead, reliance was placed on TCR beta sequences and their occurrence across donors. A later analysis re-analyzed previously published TCR beta repertoires from 660 or so donors and added high-resolution HLA genotyping to study TCR occurrence patterns. HLA typing included class I and class II loci at four-digit resolution. The study aimed to test whether signatures of past pathogen exposure could be identified by cataloging public T cell receptors. An early release that covered 500 to 800 HLA-typed donors contained about 300 gigabases of sequencing data and 85 million to 100 million unique TCR sequences. High-throughput TCR immunosequencing, statistical association of individual TCRs with disease status, and machine learning were combined to predict cytomegalovirus infection status. In a later genetic analysis, genome-wide SNP genotypes for about 55% of the roughly 700 donors were used, and that subset was treated as a discovery cohort. The study profiled the T cell repertoires of 666 subjects by immunosequencing and related them to cytomegalovirus serostatus. Donor age, sex, ethnicity and CMV serostatus were compiled together with the repertoire data. Among about 400 genotyped donors of the cohort, an average of approximately 240,000 unique TCR beta nucleotide sequences was sequenced per donor, of which about 19% were non-productive. A separate validation cohort of 90 to 150 different subjects was used in addition to the approximately 700-subject first cohort. Among the roughly 400 genotyped donors, around 81% belonged to the genetic ancestry cluster associated with self-reported Caucasian donors. The number of typed donors differed by locus: about 620-640 for A, B, C, DRB1 and DQB1; 522 for DQA1; 606 for DPA1; and about 470 for DPB1. All discovery cohort repertoires had been generated using a single sequencing platform. Points the paper makes about the study in general: Assigning TCR associations to individual alleles was difficult when HLA alleles, especially DR and DQ, strongly co-occurred. Because HLA typing was unavailable for some donors at each locus, only the typed subset was used in association tests. In a later analysis, several top co-occurrence clusters were reported to appear linked to parvovirus B19, influenza, CMV and Epstein-Barr virus. In vitro tests confirmed that a few of the cytomegalovirus-associated TCR beta chains recognize cytomegalovirus antigens. A cluster of highly shared sequence variants was judged likely to represent a technical artifact of the sequencing pipeline. For the cohort, immune exposure information was limited to CMV serostatus. Because counts were too low, some 17 rarely observed V segments, including chromosome 9 orphons, were left out of the earlier analysis of some 640 of the donors. In a later analysis, most CMV-associated TCR beta chains were found to appear HLA-restricted, with HLA associations seemingly driven largely by CMV exposure. A further reported finding was that TCR beta sequences accurately predicted the HLA-A and HLA-B alleles for most subjects in the first cohort. According to the authors, the approach could potentially be generalized to other disease states and immunological phenotypes. The study listed 150 to 200 TCR beta chains as associated with cytomegalovirus. A later analysis found that HLA-associated TCR beta chains were more clonally expanded and had lower generation probabilities than equally common non-associated chains. Most TCR sequences were observed very rarely across donors, whereas some public TCRs were present in many individuals. Compared with the approximately 720-donor mean, donors in an Asian-associated ancestry cluster had fewer N-insertions in productive TCRs, according to a later genetic analysis. Correlated functional status among segregating V segments might reflect linkage disequilibrium, but an unknown experimental factor could not be ruled out. According to a later analysis, TCR association rates differed among HLA loci, with DRB1 alleles showing the most associated TCRs and HLA-C alleles showing the fewest. The classifier was reported to diagnose cytomegalovirus status with high specificity and sensitivity in both the original and validation cohorts. Some IMGT-functional V segments, including TRBV6-2 and TRBV6-3, could not be distinguished by the 87-base-pair reads and were therefore excluded. Specific HLA alleles were associated with 15,000 to 20,000 TCR beta sequences at a false discovery rate of 0.05 in a later analysis. An association between a missense DCLRE1C variant and V-gene and J-gene trimming of TCR beta chains was found in a later genetic analysis and replicated in an independent cohort. Broadly in line with IMGT annotations, most TCR beta V segments showed up in productive rearrangements about 87% or about 30% of the time in an earlier analysis of some 590 of the donors. Roughly uniform sequencing depth across donors was assumed in presence/absence analyses, although this assumption may not hold. In this cohort, only TCR beta chains were sequenced, and detectable features were limited by the absence of alpha or paired-chain data.

Libraries came from the immunoSEQ multiplex PCR assay. The multiplex PCR relied on a mix of 60 forward primers for TCR Vbeta segments and 13 reverse primers for TCR Jbeta segments. Amplification of the CDR3 region of rearranged TCR beta genes was performed with a multiplex PCR assay on genomic DNA. Amplified TCR beta libraries were sequenced as 87-base-pair reads on the Illumina HiSeq System. The authors' analysis ran thus. Across the roughly 600 repertoires, a later analysis counted about 81 million unique TCR beta chains, about 10 million of which were shared by at least two donors. Raw reads were error-corrected and collapsed into unique sequences by a nearest-neighbor algorithm in which closely related sequences were merged to remove PCR and sequencing errors. V, D and J gene segments were assigned by aligning CDR3 sequences to IMGT reference sequences. For a sequence to be retained, a match of at least six nucleotides was required to both a V gene segment and a J gene segment. A rearrangement counted as productive if the CDR3 had no stop codons and remained in frame with V and J, and every other rearrangement counted as non-productive. Following IMGT convention, CDR3 was defined as the stretch from the second conserved V-encoded cysteine up to the conserved J-encoded phenylalanine. The earlier analysis of approximately 500 of the donors excluded sequences that lacked an unambiguous match to a single V gene segment. An earlier analysis of about 600 of the donors called V segments functional above 56.7% productive rearrangements and segregating when the between-donor standard deviation exceeded 5%. To diagnose cytomegalovirus status from the catalog of TCR beta chain sequences, a statistical classification framework was built. In a later analysis, TCR nucleotide sequences were compared against IMGT/GENE-DB human TR gene sequences so that V and J genes could be assigned. Using the TCRdist pipeline, a later analysis assigned CDR3 sequences along with most-parsimonious VDJ recombination scenarios. A later analysis defined each TCR beta chain by its CDR3 amino acid sequence plus V-gene family, and excluded reads lacking a unique V-gene family. As a way to deal with suspected cross-contamination and a sequencing artifact, a later analysis dropped nearly 600 nucleotide sequences that were highly shared and had low generation probability. In a later analysis, a clonal expansion index was calculated for each public chain from normalized within-repertoire ranks of inferred template counts. In a later analysis, generation probabilities were computed using a VDJ recombination model fitted to out-of-frame rearrangements, and the results were checked against IGoR. A later analysis scored TCR-TCR, TCR-HLA and TCR-CMV co-occurrence with hypergeometric tests, applying a repertoire-size bias correction to TCR pairs. To estimate false discovery rates, a later analysis permuted the HLA or CMV assignments 20 times. A later analysis grouped co-occurring TCRs with DBSCAN, adding TCRdist sequence similarity when clustering within HLA-allele-positive subsets. Repertoires with fewer than 30,000 or more than 120,000 public chains, plus five repertoires with anomalous nucleotide sharing, were excluded from co-occurrence clustering. In its TCRdb copy, this immuneACCESS table keeps in-frame sequences only and misses some clones. Where compared with another copy, unresolved V genes explain less than half of these, and the others have no known cause. That table is the source of V, J and clone size, and D and trimming were worked out from the DNA. For this sample the table gives 150,000 to 200,000 clones, of which less than 75% were detected only once. Approximately 1.5% of the sample is in the top ten clones.

On this clone: Which antigen it targets is not known. Per-base qualities were not stored, and no clone one base away is much larger.

For CDR1 and CDR2, the germline V gene (reference sequence) lists SGHNT and YYREEE. There are 15 amino acids in the CDR3, from cysteine to phenylalanine inclusive. The retained sequence is limited to the CDR3, 45 bases, with the frame set at the first base. Here V drops 0 bases and J drops 8 bases, and the junction holds 4 bases not matched to any gene. The cohort consisted of fewer than 700 healthy bone marrow donors. At the time of sampling, every cohort member was nominally healthy, though immune exposures that went unrecorded were likely present. The donor tested CMV seronegative, placing the donor among the approximately 400 seronegative members of the cohort. Each donor provided a peripheral blood sample, and peripheral blood mononuclear cells were used for TCR beta sequencing. Genomic DNA was extracted from the blood cell samples with the Qiagen DNeasy Blood Extraction Kit.

The chain was built from TRBV5-4 and TRBJ1-4, with TRBD1 identical over 10 junction bases. The receptor comes from a girl aged 10-17 years in good health and CMV-seronegative. Sequenced material: PBMCs. Here is the DNA: TGTGCCAGCAGCTTGGCCGGGACAGGGGACGAAAAACTGTTTTTT. It codes for CASSLAGTGDEKLFF.